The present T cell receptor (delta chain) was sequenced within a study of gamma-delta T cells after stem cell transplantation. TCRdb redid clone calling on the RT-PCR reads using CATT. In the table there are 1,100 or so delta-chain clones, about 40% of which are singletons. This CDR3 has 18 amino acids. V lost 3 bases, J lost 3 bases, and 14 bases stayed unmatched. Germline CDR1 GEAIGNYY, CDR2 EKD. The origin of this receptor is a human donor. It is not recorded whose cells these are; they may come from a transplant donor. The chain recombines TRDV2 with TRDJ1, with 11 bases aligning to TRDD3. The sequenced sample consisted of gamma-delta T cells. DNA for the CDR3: TGTGCCTGTGACTCTCTTATAATGGGGGATACGCTGTCCGATAAACTCATCTTT. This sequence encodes CACDSLIMGDTLSDKLIF.